Detailed here is one T cell receptor (beta chain). What it recognizes is unknown. The data are from a study of monozygotic twins with inflammatory bowel disease. Study-wide results and limits: In patient repertoires, differing immunosuppressive treatments may have added some variability.

TCRdb reprocessed the 5' RACE reads, with one entry per CDR3 protein and no DNA. In total, the table holds about 420,000 distinct CDR3 sequences. Germline CDR1 MGHDK, CDR2 SYGVNS. The CDR3 spans 12 residues. This clonotype originated in a human donor with ulcerative colitis or Crohn's disease, or a healthy co-twin of an affected twin (not recorded which). The sequenced material came from blood. The chain uses TRBV25-1 and TRBJ1-4. CDR3 region: CASRGWKEKLFF. The whole variable domain, remainder taken from reference TRBV25-1 and TRBJ1-4, is EADIYQTPRYLVIGTGKKITLECSQTMGHDKMYWYQQDPGMELHLIHYSYGVNSTEKGDLSSESTVSRIRTEHFPLTLESARPSHTSQYLCASRGWKEKLFFGSGTQLSVL.